The 2 T cell receptor beta chains in this list originate from one sample, sequenced in a study of blood T cell repertoires in COVID-19 (dated by TCRdb to about 2020). Library construction relied on the immunoSEQ multiplex PCR assay. TCRdb obtained this table from immuneACCESS and retained in-frame rearrangements with V and J assigned. These tables miss some clones; where compared with another copy, unresolved V genes account for less than half of the shortfall, and the remainder is unexplained. This sample has 150,000 to 200,000 clones in its table, and more than 75% of those were observed once. The ten largest clones take up 0.85% to 0.95% of the sample. Sequenced input: peripheral blood. These receptors were collected from a woman aged 18-29 years who had recovered from COVID-19.

This clone is a singleton in its sample. The chain is built from TRBV18 and TRBJ1-5, with 9 positions matching TRBD1. The V gene end was trimmed by 4 bases and the J gene end by 4 bases; junction bases not matched to a gene: 2. Germline V CDR1 and CDR2: KGHSH, LQKENI. The CDR3 spans 14 residues. For the CDR3, the DNA is TGTGCCAGCTCACGGGGACAGGGTAATCAGCCCCAGCATTTT. Translation: CASSRGQGNQPQHF. Looking up the rest from reference TRBV18 and TRBJ1-5 gives the full variable domain: NAGVMQNPRHLVRRRGQEARLRCSPMKGHSHVYWYRQLPEEGLKFMVYLQKENIIDESGMPKERFSAEFPKEGPSILRIQQVVRGDSAAYFCASSRGQGNQPQHFGDGTRLSIL.

The V call is TRBV2, the J call TRBJ2-3; 8 bases fit TRBD1. CDR3 size: 14 residues. Germline V gene data show CDR1 as SNHLY and CDR2 as FYNNEI. Losses at the gene ends were 5 bases for V and 3 bases for J; bases not matched to a gene: 4. The CDR3 loop is CASSPGQGTDTQYF. CDR3 nucleotide sequence: TGTGCCAGCAGTCCCGGACAGGGAACAGATACGCAGTATTTT.